The 30 T cell receptor beta chains listed next were all sequenced from one sample in a study of glioma-infiltrating T cells. TCR alpha and beta CDR3 regions were amplified from RNA using iRepertoire nested multiplex PCR. TCRdb called the multiplex PCR reads again in MiXCR, with one record for every CDR3 protein. The repertoire consists of over 15,000 distinct CDR3 sequences, with more than 45% occurring once and the leading ten covering 42%. Sequencing was done on a sample of glioma tissue, nonneoplastic brain tissue, or PBMCs (not recorded which). These receptors all stem from a human donor with low-grade glioma or glioblastoma, undergoing nonglioma brain surgery, or in good health (not recorded which).

The J gene is TRBJ2-1, the V gene TRBV27; 9 positions match TRBD2. V gave up 4 bases and J gave up 5 bases; unmatched junction bases: 3. The CDR3 runs 14 residues. CDR1 MNHEY and CDR2 SMNVEV come from the germline V gene (reference sequence). The CDR3 DNA reads as TGTGCCAGCAGTTGGTCTAGCGGGGACAATGAGCAGTTCTTC. The encoded protein is CASSWSSGDNEQFF.

About this clonotype itself: Germline is not matched at one junction end, which may reflect a read error. The chain combines TRBV20-1 with TRBJ1-5, with D maybe TRBD1 (5 bases). The CDR3 contains 15 residues. The germline V gene has CDR1 DFQATT and CDR2 SNEGSKA (reference sequence). The CDR3 loop reads CSARDRQGTSQPEHF. The CDR3, as DNA: TGCAGTGCTAGAGATCGGCAGGGCACAAGCCAGCCCGAGCATTTT.

A few counts support this clonotype. The genes are TRBV20-1 and TRBJ1-1; D remains ambiguous. Germline CDR1 reads DFQATT; CDR2 reads SNEGSKA (reference sequence). The CDR3 contains 12 residues. V was cut by 7 bases and J by 3 bases, with 12 bases left in between. CDR3 protein: CSVMDRYTEAFF. Written as DNA, the CDR3 is TGCAGTGTTATGGATAGGTACACTGAAGCTTTCTTT.

This chain connects TRBV7-8 to TRBJ2-1, with D uncertain. The germline CDR1 and CDR2 sequences are SGHVS and FQNEAQ. The CDR3 covers 14 residues. Between the trimmed V and J ends, which lost 3 bases and 0 bases, there was a span of 6 bases. Here the CDR3 DNA reads TGTGCCAGCAGCTTGGAGAGCTCCTACAATGAGCAGTTCTTC. Translating gives CASSLESSYNEQFF. The variable domain in full, with the rest retrieved from reference TRBV7-8 and TRBJ2-1, is GAGVSQSPRYKVAKRGQDVALRCDPISGHVSLFWYQQALGQGPEFLTYFQNEAQLDKSGLPSDRFFAERPEGSVSTLKIQRTQQEDSAVYLCASSLESSYNEQFFGPGTRLTVL.

The count of this clonotype is one. V usage is TRBV20-1 and J usage is TRBJ2-7, with D perhaps being TRBD1 or TRBD2 (5 bases each). Trimming pared 1 base from V and 4 bases from J, leaving 8 bases between. Germline CDR1 DFQATT, CDR2 SNEGSKA (reference sequence). CDR3 size: 12 residues. The CDR3 sequence is CSARGDLYEQYF. The CDR3 DNA reads as TGCAGTGCTAGAGGGGACCTATACGAGCAGTACTTC.

This chain uses TRBV6-2 or TRBV6-3 with TRBJ2-1; D perhaps matches TRBD2 (5 bases). V was trimmed by 6 bases and J by 3 bases, leaving 9 bases between them. Germline CDR1 reads MNHEY; CDR2 reads SVGEGT. The CDR3 extends over 13 amino acids. The CDR3 reads CASSPSLYNEQFF. CDR3 nucleotide sequence: TGTGCCAGCAGCCCTAGCCTCTACAATGAGCAGTTCTTC.

J is TRBJ1-5 and V is TRBV28, with D possibly TRBD1 on 6 matching bases. This CDR3 has 14 residues. Germline values: CDR1 MDHEN, CDR2 SYDVKM. Trimming cost V 5 bases and J 2 bases, with 10 bases left between them. CDR3 nucleotide sequence: TGTGCCAGCAGTACAGGGATAGGCAATCAGCCCCAGCATTTT. Translating it yields CASSTGIGNQPQHF.

J is TRBJ2-7 and V is TRBV7-2; a possible D gene is TRBD1 (7 bases). V lost 1 base, J lost 0 bases, and 13 bases lay in between. Germline V lookup: CDR1 SGHTA, CDR2 FQGNSA. The CDR3 is 16 amino acids. CDR3 loop: CASSLVGGDSSYEQYF. In DNA form, the CDR3 reads TGTGCCAGCAGCTTAGTGGGCGGGGACAGCTCCTACGAGCAGTACTTC.

The J gene is TRBJ1-3, the V gene TRBV20-1; D gene ambiguous. V shed 6 bases and J shed 6 bases, with 9 bases lying between them. Germline V gene sequence: CDR1 DFQATT, CDR2 SNEGSKA (reference sequence). The CDR3 totals 11 residues. For the CDR3, the DNA is TGCAGTGCCAAGGTGCCAAACACCATATATTTT. Translated: CSAKVPNTIYF.

The CDR3 region has the DNA TGTGCCAGCAGCCCTGCGACAGGGAATCAGCCCCAGCATTTT. Its protein product is CASSPATGNQPQHF. The V call is TRBV3-1, the J call TRBJ1-5; 7 positions match TRBD1. V trimming: 4 bases; J trimming: 4 bases; junction bases outside the gene matches: 4. From germline, CDR1 is LGHDT and CDR2 YNNKEL (reference sequence). This CDR3 region has 14 residues.

This clonotype was observed at least ten times. The rearrangement uses TRBV4-1 and TRBJ1-4; 7 bases map to TRBD1. With 4 bases clipped from V and 8 bases from J, the junction kept 7 bases outside the gene matches. The CDR3 is 14 residues long. Germline V gives CDR1 MGHRA, CDR2 YSYEKL. Here the CDR3 DNA reads TGCGCCAGCAGCCCAAGACAGGGAGGAGAAAAACTGTTTTTT. Translation: CASSPRQGGEKLFF.

In its sample, this clonotype was seen many times. Here the CDR3 reads CASSPYPRQGGDTEAFF. Written as DNA, the CDR3 is TGTGCCAGCAGTCCCTACCCCCGACAGGGCGGTGACACTGAAGCTTTCTTT. The J gene is TRBJ1-1, the V gene TRBV6-1, with 7 nucleotides matching TRBD1. Germline assignment: CDR1 MNHNS and CDR2 SASEGT. V gave up 5 bases and J gave up 3 bases; unmatched junction bases: 15. The CDR3 consists of 17 residues.

The rearrangement uses TRBV2 and TRBJ1-6; TRBD1 matches 7 bases. The germline V gene has CDR1 SNHLY and CDR2 FYNNEI. The CDR3 runs to 14 residues. V shed 5 bases, J shed 7 bases, and the junction held 5 bases outside the gene matches. Written as DNA, the CDR3 is TGTGCCAGCAGTAGGGGACAGACCAATTCACCCCTCCACTTT. Protein product: CASSRGQTNSPLHF.

The chain recombines TRBV6-5 with TRBJ2-3, with D unclear. Germline V gene lookup returns CDR1 MNHEY and CDR2 SVGAGI. The V gene lost 0 bases and the J gene lost 5 bases, with 6 bases spanning the gap. The CDR3 has 13 residues. As DNA, the CDR3 is TGTGCCAGCAGTTACTCGATGGGAGATACGCAGTATTTT. Protein sequence: CASSYSMGDTQYF.

This clonotype was detected a few times. The rearrangement joins TRBV20-1 to TRBJ1-2, with D possibly matching TRBD1 (6 bases). From germline, CDR1 is DFQATT and CDR2 SNEGSKA (reference sequence). The CDR3 is 13 residues long. Trimming took 5 bases from V and 7 from J, leaving 17 bases between them. Here the CDR3 DNA reads TGCAGTGCTCTCCGGGACACCTCGGCTGGCTACACCTTC. Its protein product is CSALRDTSAGYTF.

By sample fraction, this clonotype is medium-sized. The genes are TRBV4-3 and TRBJ2-1, with D possibly TRBD1 on 5 matching bases. This CDR3 has 15 amino acids. Between the trimmed V and J ends, which lost 0 bases and 4 bases, there was a span of 10 bases. Germline V CDR1 and CDR2: LGHNA, YSLEER. The CDR3 spells CASSQDGNRYNEQFF. For the CDR3, the DNA is TGCGCCAGCAGCCAAGATGGGAACAGGTACAATGAGCAGTTCTTC.

The V gene is TRBV7-9, the J gene TRBJ2-5; TRBD1 or TRBD2 may be the D gene (5 bases each). This CDR3 has 15 amino acids. Germline values: CDR1 SEHNR, CDR2 FQNEAQ (reference sequence). Trimming took 2 bases from V and 5 from J, leaving 15 bases between them. Here the CDR3 reads CASSLRDGQFETQYF. The CDR3 DNA is TGTGCCAGCAGCTTAAGGGACGGACAATTTGAGACCCAGTACTTC.

V usage is TRBV20-1 and J usage is TRBJ1-4; no definite D call. This CDR3 is built from 12 residues. Germline V gene sequence: CDR1 DFQATT, CDR2 SNEGSKA (reference sequence). The germline V and J ends were trimmed by 7 bases and 3 bases, with 9 bases remaining between them. CDR3 nucleotide sequence: TGCAGTGGGGCGATGGCTAATGAAAAACTGTTTTTT. This codes for CSGAMANEKLFF.

V and J are TRBV6-5 and TRBJ2-5; a possible D gene is TRBD1 (7 bases). The CDR3 is 13 amino acids. CDR1 is MNHEY and CDR2 is SVGAGI in the germline V gene. Trimming cost V 5 bases and J 2 bases, with 9 bases left between them. The CDR3 nucleotides read TGTGCCAGCAGTGCGGGACAGCAAGAGACCCAGTACTTC. Translated: CASSAGQQETQYF.

This chain's CDR3 is CASSSSGLNTEAFF. CDR3 bases: TGTGCCAGCAGCTCATCAGGGCTGAACACTGAAGCTTTCTTT. The chain couples TRBV7-2 to TRBJ1-1; D is possibly TRBD1 (5 bases). CDR3 length equals 14 residues. The germline CDR1 and CDR2 sequences are SGHTA and FQGNSA. The V and J ends lost 4 bases and 0 bases respectively, with 9 bases between them.

The gene calls are TRBV6-5 and TRBJ2-1; 10 bases match TRBD2. CDR3 size: 15 residues. V trimming: 4 bases; J trimming: 4 bases; junction bases outside the gene matches: 4. In germline, CDR1 is MNHEY, CDR2 SVGAGI. The CDR3 nucleotides are TGTGCCAGCAGTTTCGGGACTAGCGCTTACAATGAGCAGTTCTTC. Its translation: CASSFGTSAYNEQFF.

The chain joins TRBV6-6 to TRBJ2-5; maybe TRBD2 (5 bases). Germline V CDR1 and CDR2: MNHNY, SVGAGI (reference sequence). Trimming left V 5 bases short and J 2 bases short, with 15 bases between. This CDR3 is 15 amino acids long. CDR3 nucleotide sequence: TGTGCCAGCAGTAGGAAGGGCTGGAGGCAAGAGACCCAGTACTTC. This encodes CASSRKGWRQETQYF.

This clonotype is judged large (0.1 to 1%). The chain is built from TRBV27 and TRBJ2-2; D may be TRBD2 (6 bases). Between the trimmed V and J ends, which lost 4 bases and 4 bases, there was a span of 19 bases. Looked up from germline, CDR1 is MNHEY and CDR2 is SMNVEV (reference sequence). This CDR3 is built from 17 residues. This CDR3 reads CASSSPASGVRTGELFF. The CDR3 coding sequence is TGTGCCAGCAGTTCACCAGCCTCGGGAGTTCGCACCGGGGAGCTGTTTTTT.

At least ten counts were recorded for this clonotype. The gene calls are TRBV11-2 and TRBJ2-3; no clear D gene. Per the germline V gene, CDR1 is SGHAT and CDR2 is FQNNGV. The germline V and J ends were trimmed by 6 bases and 2 bases, with 12 bases remaining between them. This CDR3 comprises 14 residues. CDR3 sequence: CASSFDGITDTQYF. For the CDR3, the DNA is TGTGCCAGCAGTTTTGATGGGATCACAGATACGCAGTATTTT.

As for this clonotype: A much larger clone lies a single base off, so this may be a read error. The chain employs TRBV20-1 and TRBJ2-3; D gene unclear. This CDR3 has 13 residues. Germline CDR1 reads DFQATT; CDR2 reads SNEGSKA (reference sequence). Written as DNA, the CDR3 is TGCAGCGTTGAGGCCAGCGCGGAAGATACGAAGTATTTT. Translated: CSVEASAEDTKYF.

The gene calls are TRBV6-2 or TRBV6-3 and TRBJ1-5; the D gene is possibly TRBD1 (5 bases). Germline V gives CDR1 MNHEY, CDR2 SVGEGT. V was clipped by 2 bases and J by 5 bases, with 13 bases between them. This CDR3 is 15 amino acids long. CDR3 DNA sequence: TGTGCCAGCAGTTACACAACAGGTACCGATCAGCCCCAGCATTTT. Translating gives CASSYTTGTDQPQHF.

This clonotype was counted only a few times. V usage is TRBV3-1 and J usage is TRBJ1-1, with D possibly being TRBD1 (6 bases). The CDR3 has 16 amino acids. Between the trimmed V and J ends, which lost 7 bases and 1 base, there was a span of 19 bases. CDR1 and CDR2 from the germline V gene are LGHDT and YNNKEL (reference sequence). The CDR3 reads CASTSYRTETNTEAFF. DNA of the CDR3: TGTGCCAGCACCTCCTATAGGACAGAGACGAACACTGAAGCTTTCTTT.

Many counts were recorded for this clonotype. J is TRBJ2-7 and V is TRBV5-4; TRBD2 matches at 13 bases. The CDR3 loop spans 17 amino acids. Germline trimming cut 4 bases from V and 1 base from J; bases unmatched to any gene: 8. CDR1 and CDR2 from the germline V gene are SGHNT and YYREEE (reference sequence). CDR3 in DNA: TGTGCCAGCAGCGACGGACTAGCGGGGGCCCAATCCTACGAGCAGTACTTC. Protein sequence: CASSDGLAGAQSYEQYF. Using reference TRBV5-4 and TRBJ2-7 for the parts outside the CDR3, the full variable domain is ETGVTQSPTHLIKTRGQQVTLRCSSQSGHNTVSWYQQALGQGPQFIFQYYREEENGRGNFPPRFSGLQFPNYSSELNVNALELDDSALYLCASSDGLAGAQSYEQYFGPGTRLTVT.

Notes on this clonotype: This may come from a read error, since a much larger clone is one base off. The chain is built from TRBV7-3 and TRBJ2-7; tentative D call: TRBD2 (5 bases). Germline V lookup: CDR1 SGHTA, CDR2 FQGTGA. CDR3 length: 16 amino acids. The CDR3: CAISFPRSGWAYEQYF. The CDR3 DNA follows: TGTGCCATCAGCTTTCCCCGCAGCGGTTGGGCCTACGAGCAGTACTTC.

As to this clonotype: A junction boundary mismatches the germline segment, possibly from a read error. The V gene is TRBV27, the J gene TRBJ2-7, with a tentative D call TRBD1 (6 bases). Germline V gene lookup returns CDR1 MNHEY and CDR2 SMNVEV (reference sequence). CDR3 length: 15 amino acids. The CDR3 here is CVSSSPRTAYYEQYF. The CDR3 DNA follows: TGTGTCAGCAGTTCCCCTCGGACAGCCTATTACGAGCAGTACTTC.